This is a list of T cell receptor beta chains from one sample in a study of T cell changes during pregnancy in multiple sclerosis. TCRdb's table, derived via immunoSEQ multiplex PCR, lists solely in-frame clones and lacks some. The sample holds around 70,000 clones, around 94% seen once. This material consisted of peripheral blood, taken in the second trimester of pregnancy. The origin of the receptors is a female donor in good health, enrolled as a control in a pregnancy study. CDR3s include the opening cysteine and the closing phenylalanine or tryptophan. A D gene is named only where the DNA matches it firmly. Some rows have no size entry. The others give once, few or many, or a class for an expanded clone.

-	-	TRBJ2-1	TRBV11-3	TGTGCCAGCAGCTTAGGGCCTCACAATGAGCAGTTCTTC	CASSLGPHNEQFF
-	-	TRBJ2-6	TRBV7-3	TGTGCCAGCAGTAGGGGGGGCACTGGGGCCAACGTCCTGACTTTC	CASSRGGTGANVLTF
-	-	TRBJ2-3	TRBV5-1	TGCGCCAGCAGCTTGGAGGAACAGAGCACAGATACGCAGTATTTT	CASSLEEQSTDTQYF
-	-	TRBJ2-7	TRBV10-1	TGCGCCAGCAGTGACCGGGACTCCTACGAGCAGTACTTC	CASSDRDSYEQYF
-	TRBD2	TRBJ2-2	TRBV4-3	TGCGCCAGCAGCCAAGCGCGGGGGGACACCGGGGAGCTGTTTTTT	CASSQARGDTGELFF
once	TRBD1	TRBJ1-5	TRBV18	TGTGCCAGCTCGCGGACAGGGGGAGTAGATCAGCCCCAGCATTTT	CASSRTGGVDQPQHF
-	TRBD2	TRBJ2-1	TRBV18	TGTGCCAGCTCACCAAGGCTAGCGGGTTCCTACAATGAGCAGTTCTTC	CASSPRLAGSYNEQFF
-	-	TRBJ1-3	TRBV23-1	TGCGCCAGCAGTCGCGGGAGCTCTGGAAACACCATATATTTT	CASSRGSSGNTIYF
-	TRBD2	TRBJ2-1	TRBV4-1	TGCGCCAGCAGCTATCTAGCGGGGGGGGGCAATGAGCAGTTCTTC	CASSYLAGGGNEQFF
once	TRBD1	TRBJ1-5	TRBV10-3	TGTGCCTCGTCAGGGGGCCGAAATCAGCCCCAGCATTTT	CASSGGRNQPQHF
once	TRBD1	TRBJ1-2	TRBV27	TGTGCCAGCAGCCCAGGGGGCCGGTATGGCTACACCTTC	CASSPGGRYGYTF
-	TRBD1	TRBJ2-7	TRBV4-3	TGCGCCAGCAGCCAAGAGGGCTGGACAGGGGGGACCTACGAGCAGTACTTC	CASSQEGWTGGTYEQYF
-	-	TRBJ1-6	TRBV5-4	TGTGCCAGCAGCGGGGGGGTCGCCTATAATTCACCCCTCCACTTT	CASSGGVAYNSPLHF
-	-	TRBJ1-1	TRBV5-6	TGTGCCAGCAGCGGGCAGGGATCGGACACTGAAGCTTTCTTT	CASSGQGSDTEAFF